The entry that follows covers one TCR beta chain sequence. Its antigen is currently unknown. From the 5' RACE reads, TCRdb called clonotypes with MiXCR, one entry per CDR3 protein. Here the sample spans approximately 700,000 distinct CDR3 sequences, 15% to 20% being singletons. The data were obtained in a study of identical twins. CDR1 is WNHNN, CDR2 SYGVQD, per germline (reference sequence). This CDR3 has 13 residues. Trimming removed 6 bases from V and 8 bases from J; junction bases left unmatched: 6. Healthy Caucasians made up all donors. Study-wide results and limits: Cross-sectional statistical analysis was relied on for the conclusions, without the same donors being followed. Out-of-frame beta sequences exhibited a weaker degree of excess twin sharing.

Another study also made use of these data, one on T cells expressing NK-cell markers. Per that study: Dominant NKG2C+ clonotypes in five to seven donors made up roughly 1.0-7.0% of CD8+ T cells.

Sequenced input: PBMCs. The rearrangement links TRBV10-1 to TRBJ2-2; TRBD1 aligns across 7 bases. The clonotype comes from a woman aged 18-30 years in good health. The chain's CDR3 is CASRATGPGELFF. DNA of the CDR3: TGCGCCAGCAGGGCGACAGGGCCTGGGGAGCTGTTTTTT.